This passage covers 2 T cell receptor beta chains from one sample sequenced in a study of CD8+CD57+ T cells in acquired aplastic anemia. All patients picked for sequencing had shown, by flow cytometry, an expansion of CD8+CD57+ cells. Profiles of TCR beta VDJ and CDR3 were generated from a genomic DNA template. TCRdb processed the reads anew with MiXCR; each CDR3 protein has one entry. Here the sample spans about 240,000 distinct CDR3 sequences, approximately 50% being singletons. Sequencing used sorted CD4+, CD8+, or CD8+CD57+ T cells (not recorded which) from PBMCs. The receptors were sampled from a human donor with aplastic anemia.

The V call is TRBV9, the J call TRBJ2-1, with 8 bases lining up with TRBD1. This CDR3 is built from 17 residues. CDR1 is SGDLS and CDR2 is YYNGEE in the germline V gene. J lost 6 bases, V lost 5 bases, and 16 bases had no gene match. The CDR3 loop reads CASSPIHTGGSLNEQFF. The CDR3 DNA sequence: TGTGCCAGCAGTCCCATCCACACAGGGGGATCCCTCAATGAGCAGTTCTTC.

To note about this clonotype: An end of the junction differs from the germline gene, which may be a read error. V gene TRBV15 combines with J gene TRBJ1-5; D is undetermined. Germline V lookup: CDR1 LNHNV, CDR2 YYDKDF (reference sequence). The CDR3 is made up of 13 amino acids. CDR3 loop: CATNRDRDQPQHF. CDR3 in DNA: TGTGCCACCAACAGAGATAGGGATCAGCCCCAGCATTTT.